This TCR beta chain was retrieved from a study of sequential checkpoint blockade in melanoma. Study at large: Patients were randomized 1:1 to nivolumab-then-ipilimumab or ipilimumab-then-nivolumab first-line.

The count of this clone is one. Trimming cost V 5 bases and J 5 bases; bases outside gene matches: 6. This CDR3 has 16 amino acids. CDR1 and CDR2 from the germline V gene are MNHEY and SMNVEV (reference sequence). Treatment denoted: randomized to nivolumab then ipilimumab (arm A) or the reverse (arm B). From thawed PBMCs, live CD3+CD8+ cells negative for CD19 and CD56 were sorted. Clones were sequenced by immunoSEQ multiplex PCR, and TCRdb holds only the in-frame ones, with some missing. The data show some 11,000 clones, 75% to 80% seen once. Sequenced material: CD8+ T cells sorted from blood (inferred from file names), taken from a patient given nivolumab and ipilimumab in sequence. The chain joins TRBV27 to TRBJ2-2; 12 positions agree with TRBD2. The TCR was taken from a human donor with melanoma. Written as DNA, the CDR3 is TGTGCCAGCAGTATCCCTAGCGGGGGGGGAACCGGGGAGCTGTTTTTT. This encodes CASSIPSGGGTGELFF.